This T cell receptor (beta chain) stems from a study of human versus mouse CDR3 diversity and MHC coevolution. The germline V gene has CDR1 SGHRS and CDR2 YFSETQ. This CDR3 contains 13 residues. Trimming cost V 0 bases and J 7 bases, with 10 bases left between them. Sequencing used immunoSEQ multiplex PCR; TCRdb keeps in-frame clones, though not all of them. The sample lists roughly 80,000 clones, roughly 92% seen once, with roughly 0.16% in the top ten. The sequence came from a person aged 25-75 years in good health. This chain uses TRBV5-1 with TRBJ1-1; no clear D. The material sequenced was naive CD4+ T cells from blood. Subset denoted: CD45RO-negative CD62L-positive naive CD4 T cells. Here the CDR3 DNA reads TGCGCCAGCAGCTTGGACCCCAGGAATGAAGCTTTCTTT. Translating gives CASSLDPRNEAFF. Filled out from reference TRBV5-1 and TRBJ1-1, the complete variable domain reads KAGVTQTPRYLIKTRGQQVTLSCSPISGHRSVSWYQQTPGQGLQFLFEYFSETQRNKGNFPGRFSGRQFSNSRSEMNVSTLELGDSALYLCASSLDPRNEAFFGQGTRLTVV.